Following are 27 T cell receptor beta chains from one sample sequenced in a study of Ad26.COV2.S vaccination and SARS-CoV-2 variants. Stated treatment: some 20 received Ad26.COV2.S at low or high dose, single or two shots; about five received placebo; per-sample allocation not given. Material that was analyzed had been drawn on day 63 after the first vaccine or placebo injection. Sequenced by immunoSEQ multiplex PCR; TCRdb stores in-frame clones only, minus some. Found here are some 640,000 clones, 89% of them singletons; the top ten hold nearly 1.5%. Sequences were derived from peripheral blood, sampled in a trial of Ad26.COV2.S vaccine versus placebo. The receptors here all came from a person between 18 and 59 years old who received the Ad26.COV2.S COVID-19 vaccine or a placebo.

The chain combines TRBV11-2 with TRBJ1-1; 7 bases are shared with TRBD1. Per the germline V gene, CDR1 is SGHAT and CDR2 is FQNNGV. V was pared by 1 base and J by 5 bases, with 13 bases of the junction left unmatched. The CDR3 is 17 amino acids. DNA of the CDR3: TGTGCCAGCAGCTTAGTCCGGGACAGCCTGGTTGTAACTGAAGCTTTCTTT. Protein: CASSLVRDSLVVTEAFF. Full variable domain (missing parts from reference TRBV11-2 and TRBJ1-1): EAGVAQSPRYKIIEKRQSVAFWCNPISGHATLYWYQQILGQGPKLLIQFQNNGVVDDSQLPKDRFSAERLKGVDSTLKIQPAKLEDSAVYLCASSLVRDSLVVTEAFFGQGTRLTVV.

V and J are TRBV27 and TRBJ2-1, with D perhaps matching TRBD1 or TRBD2 (5 bases each). The CDR3 runs 13 residues. Deletions cut 6 bases from V and 11 bases from J, with 17 bases between. Germline CDR1 and CDR2: MNHEY and SMNVEV (reference sequence). The CDR3 region has the DNA TGTGCCAGCAGCCGGAATAGGGACGGAAAGCAGTTCTTC. It codes for CASSRNRDGKQFF.

The rearrangement uses TRBV5-1 and TRBJ2-1; no reliable D call. CDR3 length: 15 amino acids. Germline CDR1 and CDR2: SGHRS and YFSETQ. V lost 4 bases to trimming and J lost 7 bases, with 18 bases between them. In DNA form, the CDR3 reads TGCGCCAGCAGCCCTGCCCCCGGATCCTTTAATGAGCAGTTCTTC. Its protein is CASSPAPGSFNEQFF.

This clone has just one count. The V gene is TRBV5-4, the J gene TRBJ2-6; no definite D call. This CDR3 has 14 amino acids. The V and J ends lost 10 bases and 0 bases respectively, with 11 bases between them. Germline V lookup: CDR1 SGHNT, CDR2 YYREEE (reference sequence). The CDR3 loop reads CAGKGHSGANVLTF. The CDR3 DNA sequence: TGTGCCGGCAAGGGTCACTCTGGGGCCAACGTCCTGACTTTC.

The chain uses TRBV6-2 or TRBV6-3 and TRBJ2-7; possibly TRBD2 for D (5 bases). The CDR3 length is 15 residues. Germline V CDR1 and CDR2: MNHEY, SVGEGT. Between the trimmed V and J ends, which lost 0 bases and 4 bases, there was a span of 13 bases. DNA for the CDR3: TGTGCCAGCAGTTACTCCCAGCGGTCCTTATACGAGCAGTACTTC. This codes for CASSYSQRSLYEQYF.

The V gene is TRBV14, the J gene TRBJ2-3; 7 bases agree with TRBD2. CDR3 size: 16 residues. Trimming removed 0 bases from V and 4 bases from J; junction bases left unmatched: 7. Germline assignment: CDR1 SGHDN and CDR2 FVKESK. CDR3 in amino acids: CASSQDRGSIADTQYF. In nucleotides, the CDR3 is TGTGCCAGCAGCCAAGATCGCGGGAGTATCGCAGATACGCAGTATTTT.

This chain connects TRBV6-5 to TRBJ1-4; possibly TRBD1 for D (5 bases). V dropped 5 bases and J dropped 4 bases, with 14 bases sitting between them. Germline CDR1 reads MNHEY; CDR2 reads SVGAGI. CDR3 size: 15 residues. Here the CDR3 reads CASSIGDRYNEKLFF. The CDR3 DNA sequence: TGTGCCAGCAGTATCGGGGACCGTTATAATGAAAAACTGTTTTTT.

This sequence joins TRBV7-9 and TRBJ1-2, with TRBD1 matching over 7 bases. Germline CDR1 is SEHNR and CDR2 is FQNEAQ (reference sequence). The CDR3 extends over 14 amino acids. V shed 4 bases and J 6 bases; nucleotides not matched to a gene: 8. The CDR3 here is CASSWRQGGDGYTF. The CDR3 DNA reads TGTGCCAGCAGCTGGCGACAGGGAGGCGATGGCTACACCTTC.

This clone was seen more than once but under ten times. The rearrangement uses TRBV12-3 or TRBV12-4 and TRBJ2-7; unclear D gene. V dropped 3 bases and J dropped 9 bases, with 15 bases sitting between them. CDR3 length: 13 residues. CDR3 loop: CASSFSARLGQYF. For the CDR3, the DNA is TGTGCCAGCAGTTTTTCGGCCCGCCTTGGGCAGTACTTC.

The V call is TRBV2, the J call TRBJ2-7, with 9 bases lining up with TRBD2. V shed 7 bases, J shed 6 bases, and the junction held 7 bases outside the gene matches. The CDR3 totals 13 residues. The germline gives CDR1 SNHLY, CDR2 FYNNEI. The CDR3 loop is CASILPGLAEQYF. The CDR3 nucleotides are TGTGCCAGCATTTTACCGGGACTAGCCGAGCAGTACTTC.

The genes are TRBV5-6 and TRBJ2-2, with TRBD1 matching over 10 bases. The CDR3 has 17 amino acids. J lost 3 bases, V lost 2 bases, and 7 bases had no gene match. Germline values: CDR1 SGHDT, CDR2 YYEEEE. CDR3 amino acids: CASSFPTGTGDTGELFF. The DNA for the CDR3 is TGTGCCAGCAGCTTCCCCACCGGGACAGGGGACACCGGGGAGCTGTTTTTT. The full variable domain, with the rest looked up from reference TRBV5-6 and TRBJ2-2, is DAGVTQSPTHLIKTRGQQVTLRCSPKSGHDTVSWYQQALGQGPQFIFQYYEEEERQRGNFPDRFSGHQFPNYSSELNVNALLLGDSALYLCASSFPTGTGDTGELFFGEGSRLTVL.

The CDR3 sequence: CASSLEGGAGPKGETQYF. As DNA, the CDR3 is TGCGCCAGCAGCTTGGAGGGAGGGGCAGGGCCTAAAGGAGAGACCCAGTACTTC. V and J are TRBV5-1 and TRBJ2-5, with TRBD2 matching 7 bases. With 0 bases clipped from V and 4 bases from J, the junction kept 15 bases outside the gene matches. Germline V lookup: CDR1 SGHRS, CDR2 YFSETQ. The CDR3 spans 18 residues.

The chain combines TRBV5-1 with TRBJ1-2; D gene ambiguous. CDR1 and CDR2 from the germline V gene are SGHRS and YFSETQ. The ends were cut back, 4 bases at V and 4 bases at J, with 20 bases in the middle. The CDR3 has 16 amino acids. The CDR3 protein is CASSPRSPKDSYGYTF. In nucleotides, the CDR3 is TGCGCCAGCAGCCCCAGGTCCCCAAAGGATAGCTATGGCTACACCTTC.

The chain joins TRBV12-3 or TRBV12-4 to TRBJ2-3; D gene ambiguous. Trimming removed 4 bases at V and 0 bases at J, with 5 bases between. The CDR3 is made up of 13 amino acids. CDR3 DNA sequence: TGTGCCAGCAGTTCGGCTAGCACAGATACGCAGTATTTT. Translating gives CASSSASTDTQYF.

The rearrangement links TRBV5-1 to TRBJ1-4, with 7 bases that match TRBD1. The CDR3 totals 14 residues. V lost 2 bases and J lost 6; bases outside the gene matches: 4. Germline values: CDR1 SGHRS, CDR2 YFSETQ. The CDR3 here is CASSLQGRDEKLFF. In DNA form, the CDR3 reads TGCGCCAGCAGCTTACAGGGGCGGGATGAAAAACTGTTTTTT. The full variable domain, in which reference TRBV5-1 and TRBJ1-4 provide the parts outside the CDR3, is KAGVTQTPRYLIKTRGQQVTLSCSPISGHRSVSWYQQTPGQGLQFLFEYFSETQRNKGNFPGRFSGRQFSNSRSEMNVSTLELGDSALYLCASSLQGRDEKLFFGSGTQLSVL.

The chain couples TRBV2 to TRBJ2-6, with no clear D. The length of the CDR3 is 17 residues. Germline CDR1 is SNHLY and CDR2 is FYNNEI. Trimming shortened V by 6 bases and J by 0 bases, and 15 bases separated the two germline ends. The CDR3 spells CASRRSVLGSGANVLTF. In DNA, the CDR3 is TGTGCCAGCAGACGTAGTGTACTGGGCTCTGGGGCCAACGTCCTGACTTTC.

The chain links TRBV24-1 to TRBJ2-1, with TRBD2 matching over 11 bases. With V trimmed by 1 base and J by 0 bases, 7 bases remained unmatched. There are 19 residues in the CDR3. The germline V gene encodes CDR1 KGHDR and CDR2 SFDVKD. This CDR3 reads CATSDLGTSGRGSYNEQFF. The CDR3 coding sequence is TGTGCCACCAGTGATTTAGGTACTAGCGGGAGAGGCTCCTACAATGAGCAGTTCTTC.

The chain carries TRBV7-2 and TRBJ1-5, with D unresolved. Germline loops: CDR1 SGHTA, CDR2 FQGNSA. V lost 6 bases, J lost 6 bases, and 12 bases lay in between. The CDR3 consists of 13 residues. This CDR3 reads CASSLFFPQPQHF. Here the CDR3 DNA reads TGTGCCAGCAGTTTGTTCTTTCCTCAGCCCCAGCATTTT.

The chain combines TRBV18 with TRBJ1-1, with D possibly TRBD1 on 5 matching bases. The CDR3 is made up of 13 amino acids. Germline V gene lookup returns CDR1 KGHSH and CDR2 LQKENI. The V end lost 6 bases, the J end lost 9 bases, and 17 bases lay between the germline ends. CDR3 in DNA: TGTGCCAGCTCGCCGGGGACGGAAGGAAAAGCTTTCTTT. Translated, it gives CASSPGTEGKAFF. The whole variable domain, filled in from reference TRBV18 and TRBJ1-1, reads NAGVMQNPRHLVRRRGQEARLRCSPMKGHSHVYWYRQLPEEGLKFMVYLQKENIIDESGMPKERFSAEFPKEGPSILRIQQVVRGDSAAYFCASSPGTEGKAFFGQGTRLTVV.

The CDR3 DNA reads as TGTGCCAGCAGGATAGGAACAGGGACCACAGATACGCAGTATTTT. Amino acids: CASRIGTGTTDTQYF. This chain uses TRBV7-9 with TRBJ2-3; the D gene is possibly TRBD1 (6 bases). The V gene's germline CDR1 is SEHNR and CDR2 FQNEAQ (reference sequence). V was trimmed by 6 bases and J by 2 bases, leaving 15 bases between them. The CDR3 length is 15 residues.

This chain connects TRBV30 to TRBJ1-2, with TRBD1 as a possible D gene (5 bases). Trimming shortened V by 5 bases and J by 2 bases, and 15 bases separated the two germline ends. This CDR3 spans 14 amino acids. Germline CDR1 GTSNPN, CDR2 SVGIG (reference sequence). CDR3 sequence reads: CAWSRDQRNYGYTF. The CDR3 nucleotides read TGTGCCTGGTCTCGGGACCAACGGAACTATGGCTACACCTTC.

This chain joins TRBV7-3 and TRBJ1-2; D unresolved. Trimming pared 0 bases from V and 1 base from J, leaving 0 bases between. The germline gives CDR1 SGHTA, CDR2 FQGTGA. This CDR3 spans 12 amino acids. The DNA for the CDR3 is TGTGCCAGCAGCTTAACTAACTATGGCTACACCTTC. Its protein product is CASSLTNYGYTF.

This rearrangement joins TRBV19 to TRBJ1-5; possibly TRBD1 for D (5 bases). The CDR3 covers 13 residues. Trimming pared 7 bases from V and 4 bases from J, leaving 11 bases between. Germline V gene data show CDR1 as LNHDA and CDR2 as SQIVND (reference sequence). The DNA of the CDR3 is TGTGCCAGTATCGGGGGGGAGAATCAGCCCCAGCATTTT. The encoded protein is CASIGGENQPQHF.

The gene calls are TRBV9 and TRBJ1-6; maybe TRBD1 (5 bases). Trimming removed 0 bases at V and 7 bases at J, with 11 bases between. Germline CDR1 and CDR2: SGDLS and YYNGEE. The CDR3 is 15 residues long. CDR3: CASSVGSGYNSPLHF. Written as DNA, the CDR3 is TGTGCCAGCAGCGTAGGGTCAGGGTACAATTCACCCCTCCACTTT.

V usage is TRBV10-2 and J usage is TRBJ2-7; D is possibly TRBD2 (5 bases). The ends were cut back, 6 bases at V and 0 bases at J, with 18 bases in the middle. Germline V gene data show CDR1 as WSHSY and CDR2 as SAAADI. The CDR3 is 16 amino acids. The CDR3 bases are TGCGCCAGCAGCCGCATACCAGCGGTATCCTCCTACGAGCAGTACTTC. Translating it yields CASSRIPAVSSYEQYF.

This clone was picked up a small number of times. The V gene is TRBV30, the J gene TRBJ2-3; 8 nucleotides agree with TRBD2. The CDR3 totals 16 residues. V shed 4 bases and J 6 bases; nucleotides not matched to a gene: 15. Germline CDR1 and CDR2: GTSNPN and SVGIG (reference sequence). CDR3: CAWTVGASGLGDTQYF. DNA for the CDR3: TGTGCCTGGACGGTTGGGGCTAGCGGGTTGGGGGATACGCAGTATTTT.

The chain uses TRBV10-3 and TRBJ2-5; 10 nucleotides align to TRBD2. This CDR3 has 13 residues. The ends lost 5 bases at V and 5 bases at J; junction bases unmatched: 2. Per the germline V gene, CDR1 is ENHRY and CDR2 is SYGVKD. CDR3 coding DNA: TGTGCCATCAGTTCACTAGCGGGGGAGACCCAGTACTTC. As protein: CAISSLAGETQYF.